A selection of T cell receptor beta chains follows, all from one sample in a study of CD8 T cells in ankylosing spondylitis. TCRdb re-called the 5' RACE reads with MiXCR, one entry per CDR3 protein. The sample lists 200,000 to 250,000 distinct CDR3 sequences, roughly 18% occurring once. Sequencing used blood, either unsorted or a sorted T cell fraction (not recorded which). The receptors here all came from a male donor with ankylosing spondylitis. Both conserved end residues are part of each CDR3. The D gene is left open where the match is weak. Clone size, where shown, is once, few, many, or a class for clones that have expanded.

V	J	D	size	DNA	CDR3
TRBV28	TRBJ2-7	.	.	TGTGCCAGGAGAATCGGGTACTCCTACGAGCAGTACTTC	CARRIGYSYEQYF
TRBV5-1	TRBJ2-1	.	few	TGCGCCAGCAGCTCCGGGACCGCTAACAATGAGCAGTTCTTC	CASSSGTANNEQFF
TRBV12-3/TRBV12-4	TRBJ2-1	.	.	TGTGCCAGCAGTTCCCATGGCTCCTACAATGAGCAGTTCTTC	CASSSHGSYNEQFF
TRBV9	TRBJ1-3	.	.	TGTGCCAGCAGCGTAGCAGAAAGTGGAAACACCATATATTTT	CASSVAESGNTIYF
TRBV29-1	TRBJ2-3	TRBD1	.	TGCAGCGTTGTCCCCCTACAGGGGGCGGGCACAGATACGCAGTATTTT	CSVVPLQGAGTDTQYF
TRBV27	TRBJ2-7	TRBD2	.	TGTGCCAGCAGTTTGGGAGCGGGGGGAGACTACGAGCAGTACTTC	CASSLGAGGDYEQYF
TRBV4-1	TRBJ2-7	TRBD1	.	TGCGCCAGCAGCCAAGGACAGGGTCCCTCCTACGAGCAGTACTTC	CASSQGQGPSYEQYF
TRBV5-6	TRBJ2-7	.	.	TGTGCCAGCAGCCTCCCCTCGGACTGGGGCTCCTACGAGCAGTACTTC	CASSLPSDWGSYEQYF
TRBV20-1	TRBJ2-2	TRBD2	few	TGCAGTGCTAGAGATGGCTTTAGCGGGGGGGCAGACACCGGGGAGCTGTTTTTT	CSARDGFSGGADTGELFF
TRBV12-3/TRBV12-4	TRBJ2-7	TRBD1	few	TGTGCCAGCAGTTTATCCCCGGGACAGGGGGCCGAGCAGTACTTC	CASSLSPGQGAEQYF
TRBV6-1	TRBJ2-1	.	few	TGTGCCAGCAGCCCGGGCGTGGACAATGAGCAGTTCTTC	CASSPGVDNEQFF
TRBV15	TRBJ2-7	TRBD1	.	TGTGCCACCAGCATGGACAGGGGGAGTGACGAGCAGTACTTC	CATSMDRGSDEQYF
TRBV7-9	TRBJ1-4	.	few	TGTGCCAGCAGCCCCCTAGAGGGTACAGGGAGCGTGGAAAAACTGTTTTTT	CASSPLEGTGSVEKLFF
TRBV5-6	TRBJ2-6	.	.	TGTGCCAGCAGCCCCGGACAGATCTCTGGGGCCAACGTCCTGACTTTC	CASSPGQISGANVLTF
TRBV7-2	TRBJ2-3	.	.	TGTGCCAGCAGCCCGGAAGCATGGACACTCAGCACAGATACGCAGTATTTT	CASSPEAWTLSTDTQYF
TRBV4-1	TRBJ2-1	TRBD2	.	TGCGCCAGCAGCCAAGATTTGGGCGGGGGCTCCTACAATGAGCAGTTCTTC	CASSQDLGGGSYNEQFF
TRBV9	TRBJ2-3	.	few	TGTGCCAGCAGCGCCGACGGGTCCACAGATACGCAGTATTTT	CASSADGSTDTQYF
TRBV9	TRBJ2-5	.	.	TGTGCCAGCAGCGTAGCCGGGGCGCGGGAGACCCAGTACTTC	CASSVAGARETQYF
TRBV11-2	TRBJ2-3	.	.	TGTGCCAGCAGCTTAGATGTTGGGGAGTGGGCGACAGATACGCAGTATTTT	CASSLDVGEWATDTQYF
TRBV15	TRBJ2-3	TRBD2	few	TGTGCCACCAGCAGAGGGGAGGGAGGTTTCACAGATACGCAGTATTTT	CATSRGEGGFTDTQYF
TRBV29-1	TRBJ2-1	.	few	TGCAGCGTTGAACGCGATGAGCAGTTCTTC	CSVERDEQFF
TRBV29-1	TRBJ2-7	.	few	TGCAGCGTTGAAGTTGCGGAGCGCTACGAGCAGTACTTC	CSVEVAERYEQYF
TRBV12-3/TRBV12-4	TRBJ1-2	.	.	TGTGCCAGCAGTTTAGGGGGTACTAGGTATGGCTACACCTTC	CASSLGGTRYGYTF
TRBV29-1	TRBJ2-7	.	few	TGCAGCGCAGATCAGGACGCAAGATACGAGCAGTACTTC	CSADQDARYEQYF
TRBV2	TRBJ2-2	TRBD2	.	TGTGCCAGCAGTGTGACTAGCGGAACCGGGGAGCTGTTTTTT	CASSVTSGTGELFF